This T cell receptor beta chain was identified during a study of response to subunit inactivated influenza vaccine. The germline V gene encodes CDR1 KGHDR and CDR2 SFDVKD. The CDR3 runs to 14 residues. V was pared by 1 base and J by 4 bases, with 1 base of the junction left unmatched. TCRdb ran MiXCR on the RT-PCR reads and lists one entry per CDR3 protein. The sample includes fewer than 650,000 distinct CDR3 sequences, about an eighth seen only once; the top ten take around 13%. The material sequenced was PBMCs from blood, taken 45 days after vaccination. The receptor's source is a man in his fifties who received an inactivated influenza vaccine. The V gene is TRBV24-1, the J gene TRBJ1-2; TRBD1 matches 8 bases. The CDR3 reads CATSDFDRGYGYTF. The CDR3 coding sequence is TGTGCCACCAGTGATTTCGACAGGGGCTATGGCTACACCTTC.